Shown below are 8 T cell receptor beta chains from a single sample sequenced in a study of Graves' ophthalmopathy and Graves' hyperthyroidism. Amplified TCR beta CDR3 regions were obtained using RNA transcripts as template. RT-PCR with HTBI primers came first, then second-round multiplex PCR. One entry per CDR3 protein, called by TCRdb with MiXCR from the multiplex PCR reads. The repertoire has under 800,000 distinct CDR3 sequences, around a fifth of them found once; the top ten carry around 7%. The sample comprised peripheral blood. The receptors derive from a woman younger than 30 with stable Graves' hyperthyroidism. Some clones in this sample may be carry-over from other donors' samples.

The chain carries TRBV2 and TRBJ2-5, with unresolved D. The CDR3 covers 14 residues. The germline gives CDR1 SNHLY, CDR2 FYNNEI. Trimming left V 5 bases short and J 4 bases short, with 14 bases between. Here the CDR3 DNA reads TGTGCCAGCAGTTTCCACAATTTGGGAGAGACCCAGTACTTC. Amino acid sequence: CASSFHNLGETQYF. Together with reference TRBV2 and TRBJ2-5, the CDR3 gives the full variable domain: EPEVTQTPSHQVTQMGQEVILRCVPISNHLYFYWYRQILGQKVEFLVSFYNNEISEKSEIFDDQFSVERPDGSNFTLKIRSTKLEDSAMYFCASSFHNLGETQYFGPGTRLLVL.

Concerning this clonotype: This may be a read error, as it is one base from a much larger clone. J is TRBJ1-1 and V is TRBV6-1, with TRBD1 matching over 9 bases. Germline-derived CDR1 and CDR2 are MNHNS and SASEGT. The length of the CDR3 is 17 residues. Here the CDR3 reads CASSGYDSGTGHTEACF. In nucleotides, the CDR3 is TGTGCCAGCAGTGGATACGATTCCGGGACAGGGCACACTGAAGCTTGCTTT.

This clonotype came up a few times. The rearrangement uses TRBV6-1 and TRBJ2-7; 7 bases match TRBD1. The CDR3 is made up of 13 amino acids. CDR1 and CDR2 (germline): MNHNS, SASEGT. Trimming cost V 6 bases and J 9 bases; bases outside gene matches: 11. In DNA form, the CDR3 reads TGTGCCAGCAGCCCGACAGGGTACTCTGGGCAGTACTTC. This codes for CASSPTGYSGQYF.

This clonotype was counted at least ten times. The V and J genes are TRBV20-1 and TRBJ1-1; 8 bases are a match to TRBD1. Germline CDR1 reads DFQATT; CDR2 reads SNEGSKA (reference sequence). With V trimmed by 5 bases and J by 1 base, 9 bases remained unmatched. This CDR3 spans 15 amino acids. CDR3 sequence reads: CSAPRGQASNTEAFF. Here the CDR3 DNA reads TGCAGTGCTCCCAGGGGACAGGCCTCGAACACTGAAGCTTTCTTT.

This clonotype was seen repeatedly, ten times or more. This sequence may be a read error, since a much larger clone differs from it by one base. The V gene is TRBV10-2, the J gene TRBJ1-2; D gene unclear. The CDR3 is made up of 14 amino acids. Germline V gene lookup returns CDR1 WSHSY and CDR2 SAAADI. The CDR3 DNA is TGCGCCGGCAGTGAGGAACCAGCAAACTATGGCTACACCTTC. It codes for CAGSEEPANYGYTF.

This clonotype was observed a few times. The chain recombines TRBV19 with TRBJ2-7; 10 bases fit TRBD1. The trim removed 5 bases at V and 2 bases at J, leaving 6 bases unmatched. Germline V gene data show CDR1 as LNHDA and CDR2 as SQIVND (reference sequence). The length of the CDR3 is 15 residues. This CDR3 is CASSSQDRGAYEQYF. For the CDR3, the DNA is TGTGCCAGTAGTTCCCAGGACAGGGGGGCCTACGAGCAGTACTTC.

The chain uses TRBV12-3 or TRBV12-4 and TRBJ2-7, with D possibly being TRBD1 (5 bases). Deletions cut 2 bases from V and 0 bases from J, with 8 bases between. The CDR3 is 14 residues long. The CDR3 nucleotides are TGTGCCAGCAGTTTAAGGGGCCACTCCTACGAGCAGTACTTC. It encodes CASSLRGHSYEQYF.

This clonotype has at least ten counts. The chain links TRBV5-1 to TRBJ1-1; 12 bases map to TRBD1. This CDR3 spans 17 amino acids. The germline CDR1 and CDR2 sequences are SGHRS and YFSETQ. V gave up 1 base and J gave up 2 bases; unmatched junction bases: 6. CDR3 sequence: CASSLSGTGGRNTEAFF. The CDR3 coding sequence is TGCGCCAGCAGCTTGAGCGGGACAGGGGGCCGTAACACTGAAGCTTTCTTT. The full variable domain, in which reference TRBV5-1 and TRBJ1-1 provide the parts outside the CDR3, is KAGVTQTPRYLIKTRGQQVTLSCSPISGHRSVSWYQQTPGQGLQFLFEYFSETQRNKGNFPGRFSGRQFSNSRSEMNVSTLELGDSALYLCASSLSGTGGRNTEAFFGQGTRLTVV.